A selection of T cell receptor beta chains follows, all from one sample in a study of blood T cell repertoires in COVID-19. Sequenced by immunoSEQ multiplex PCR; TCRdb stores in-frame clones only, minus some. The table shows 110,000 or so clones, with over 75% occurring only once. Sequencing was done on a sample of peripheral blood. These receptors were taken from a human donor in a cohort sampled during active COVID-19. The conserved cysteine and the conserved F or W are not part of the CDR3 here. Some rows have no size entry. The others give once, few or many, or a class for an expanded clone.

-	TRBV28	15	ASSLSGTGGFKNIQY
-	TRBV13	13	ASSFQGMAYNEQF
few	TRBV5-1	13	ASSLLQQGHYGYT
-	TRBV7-9	12	ASSRQGMDSEAF
-	TRBV7-2	14	ASSARTSAAYNEQF
-	TRBV2	13	ASTLGRQGASGYT
-	TRBV5-5	13	ASSFQLGVGYEQY
-	TRBV9	12	ASSPESLNTEAF
-	TRBV7-9	13	ASSPLAGGSYEQY
-	TRBV5-8	11	ASSLRGAQPQH
-	TRBV6-5	13	ASSSTLAGEETQY
-	TRBV19	12	ASRSQTGNHEQY
-	TRBV28	9	ASSSPEKLF
-	TRBV19	13	ATVFGLGAYNEQF
once	TRBV10-3	11	AISDGTSYEQY
-	TRBV19	15	ASSIGGGQLDTDTQY
-	TRBV6-1	9	ASSERDTQY
-	TRBV5-5	12	ASSLGSGGYEQY
-	TRBV6-5	14	ASSYRGGARNTEAF
-	TRBV28	15	ASSALPGQGASYEQY
-	TRBV27	10	ASSIEGGEQF
few	TRBV30	11	AWSYGSSYEQY
-	TRBV14	13	ASSQWDRGQETQY
-	TRBV7-8	12	ASSPRGLNYGYT
-	TRBV7-8	14	ASRGSAGAEYNEQF
once	TRBV6-5	11	ASRLDSSTEAF
-	TRBV19	11	ASSGGTGDEQY
-	TRBV27	12	ASSSPGYGETQY
-	TRBV19	10	ASDSYNSPLH
-	TRBV6-5	13	ASSSQGYSNQPQH
-	TRBV7-9	12	ASTLAGERNEQF
-	TRBV19	13	ASRLSGTENTEAF
-	TRBV6-5	13	ASRWTGARSYEQY
-	TRBV10-3	10	AAGSSYNEQF
-	TRBV5-5	12	ASSLGRTTYEQY
-	TRBV27	16	ASNTAGLAGGGTDTQY
-	TRBV28	15	ASSPTIVTSGIYEQY
-	TRBV10-3	13	ALKPASGNTGELF
-	TRBV29-1	13	SVRQGTGGREEQY
once	TRBV3-1/TRBV3-2	16	ASSPWTSGGDTTDTQY
once	TRBV3-1/TRBV3-2	12	ASSPHDRNTEAF
-	TRBV5-8	12	ASSLFLSYTEAF
-	TRBV6-6	11	ASSYSEQARET